The 10 T cell receptor beta chains below come from one sample, sequenced in a study of blood T cells in healthy people across ages. A second PCR, run for roughly 7 to 11 cycles, used a sample-barcoded 5' primer plus a J-beta primer mix. TCRdb re-called the 5' RACE reads with MiXCR, one entry per CDR3 protein. Here the sample spans 650,000 to 900,000 distinct CDR3 sequences, about 62% being singletons. Sequenced input: blood. Source of these receptors: a man aged 30-40 years in good health.

Remarks on this clonotype: Being one base from a much bigger clone, this may be a read error. V is TRBV29-1 and J is TRBJ2-3, with D unresolved. The ends were cut back, 4 bases at V and 0 bases at J, with 5 bases in the middle. CDR1 and CDR2 from the germline V gene are SQVTM and ANQGSEA. The length of the CDR3 is 12 residues. DNA of the CDR3: TGCAGCGTTGTAGACAGCACAGATACGCAGTATTTT. Protein product: CSVVDSTDTQYF.

This clonotype was detected a few times. The chain links TRBV11-2 to TRBJ1-4; D not certain. V lost 8 bases, J lost 2 bases, and 6 bases lay in between. Looked up from germline, CDR1 is SGHAT and CDR2 is FQNNGV. The CDR3 spans 12 residues. The CDR3 DNA follows: TGTGCCAGCCGGGATACTAATGAAAAACTGTTTTTT. Translating it yields CASRDTNEKLFF.

CDR3 sequence reads: CSARPPGNEQYF. The CDR3, as DNA: TGCAGTGCTAGACCTCCGGGAAACGAGCAGTACTTC. V gene TRBV20-1 combines with J gene TRBJ2-7, with D possibly matching TRBD2 (5 bases). Germline-derived CDR1 and CDR2 are DFQATT and SNEGSKA (reference sequence). Deletions cut 2 bases from V and 5 bases from J, with 10 bases between. CDR3 length: 12 amino acids.

In this sample, this clonotype turned up a few times. V and J are TRBV20-1 and TRBJ1-2; D unresolved. Trimming removed 3 bases from V and 1 base from J, with 12 bases in between. Per germline, CDR1 DFQATT and CDR2 SNEGSKA (reference sequence). This CDR3 spans 14 amino acids. The CDR3 is CSARDGDFNYGYTF. The CDR3 DNA sequence: TGCAGTGCTAGGGACGGGGATTTTAACTATGGCTACACCTTC.

The chain joins TRBV10-2 to TRBJ2-7; D might be TRBD2 (6 bases). CDR1 is WSHSY, CDR2 SAAADI, per germline. The CDR3 length is 16 residues. Trimming cost V 2 bases and J 0 bases, with 14 bases left between them. The CDR3 protein is CASSEIGRTNSYEQYF. Written as DNA, the CDR3 is TGCGCCAGCAGTGAGATTGGGAGGACAAACTCCTACGAGCAGTACTTC.

The genes are TRBV28 and TRBJ2-7; weak D call: TRBD1 (5 bases). The V end was cut by 4 bases, the J end by 0 bases, with 13 bases between. The CDR3 has 15 amino acids. Looked up from germline, CDR1 is MDHEN and CDR2 is SYDVKM. CDR3 loop: CASSSMTDPSYEQYF. The CDR3 DNA sequence: TGTGCCAGCAGTTCCATGACAGACCCCTCCTACGAGCAGTACTTC.

Worth noting for this clonotype: One end of the junction fails to match germline, which may point to a read error. The genes are TRBV20-1 and TRBJ1-2; D perhaps matches TRBD1 (5 bases). The germline V gene has CDR1 DFQATT and CDR2 SNEGSKA (reference sequence). The CDR3 spans 12 residues. CDR3 nucleotides: TGCAGTGCGAGAGATCAGGGTAGGGGCTACACCTTC. The encoded protein is CSARDQGRGYTF.

The chain is built from TRBV20-1 and TRBJ2-5; tentatively, D is TRBD1 or TRBD2 (6 bases each). Per the germline V gene, CDR1 is DFQATT and CDR2 is SNEGSKA (reference sequence). The CDR3 totals 13 residues. V lost 5 bases and J 0 bases, leaving 10 bases between the germline ends. The CDR3 loop is CSASRDNQETQYF. In DNA form, the CDR3 reads TGCAGTGCTTCGCGGGACAACCAAGAGACCCAGTACTTC.

The CDR3 coding sequence is TGTGCCAGCAGCCGCAGGGACAATTACTACGAGCAGTACTTC. As protein: CASSRRDNYYEQYF. The V gene is TRBV14, the J gene TRBJ2-7, with a weak D call TRBD1 (6 bases). This CDR3 comprises 14 residues. V was pared by 4 bases and J by 3 bases, with 13 bases between. Germline lookup yields CDR1 SGHDN and CDR2 FVKESK. Variable domain in full (rest from reference TRBV14 and TRBJ2-7): EAGVTQFPSHSVIEKGQTVTLRCDPISGHDNLYWYRRVMGKEIKFLLHFVKESKQDESGMPNNRFLAERTGGTYSTLKVQPAELEDSGVYFCASSRRDNYYEQYFGPGTRLTVT.

J is TRBJ2-3 and V is TRBV10-3, with TRBD2 matching 12 bases. J gave up 5 bases and V 4 bases, and 7 bases lay outside the gene matches. From germline, CDR1 is ENHRY and CDR2 SYGVKD. The CDR3 contains 16 residues. As DNA, the CDR3 is TGTGCCATCAGTGCCCGACTAGCGGGGGAGGGAGATACGCAGTATTTT. This gives the protein CAISARLAGEGDTQYF.